Detailed here is one T cell receptor beta chain. These data come from a study of blood T cell repertoires in COVID-19. Study details: The analysed material was cDNA or gDNA that came from T cells, B-cell-depleted T cells, or PBMCs.

Libraries were prepared by immunoSEQ multiplex PCR; TCRdb keeps only in-frame clonotypes and omits some of them. The data contain some 150,000 clones, 87% of them singletons. The sequenced sample was peripheral blood. This TCR came from a man aged 50 to 59 who had recovered from COVID-19.

The chain's CDR3 is CASSPQLTGGWTEAFF. Here the CDR3 DNA reads TGTGCCAGCTCACCACAGCTGACAGGGGGCTGGACTGAAGCTTTCTTT. The chain couples TRBV18 to TRBJ1-1; TRBD1 agrees at 10 bases. The junction had 7 bases not matched to a gene; V was cut back by 1 base and J by 5 bases. CDR3 size: 16 residues. The germline V gene has CDR1 KGHSH and CDR2 LQKENI.